This T cell receptor (beta chain) was observed in a study of neurological immune-mediated disorders. One entry per CDR3 protein, called by TCRdb with MiXCR from the 5' RACE reads. The repertoire holds tens of thousands of distinct CDR3 sequences, with around 6% as singletons. The table lists this clonotype with many counts. CDR3 length: 14 residues. The ends were cut back, 0 bases at V and 7 bases at J, with 10 bases in the middle. CDR1 is MGHRA and CDR2 is YSYEKL in the germline V gene. The sample comprised CD8+ T cells from blood. The TCR sequence derives from a man between 18 and 35 years old in good health. This rearrangement joins TRBV4-1 to TRBJ2-1, with TRBD1 as a possible D gene (5 bases). The CDR3 DNA sequence: TGCGCCAGCAGCCAAGATCGGTCAGGGAATGAGCAGTTCTTC. This encodes CASSQDRSGNEQFF.